Shown below are 15 T cell receptor beta chains from a single sample sequenced in a study of CD8 T cells in ankylosing spondylitis. TCRdb reprocessed the 5' RACE reads with MiXCR, giving one entry per CDR3 protein. The sample lists about 130,000 distinct CDR3 sequences, about 13% occurring once. The sample taken for sequencing was blood, either unsorted or a sorted T cell fraction (not recorded which). The receptor source for this set is a female donor with ankylosing spondylitis or in good health (not recorded which).

The rearrangement joins TRBV19 to TRBJ2-7, with TRBD1 matching 9 bases. V gave up 6 bases and J gave up 5 bases; unmatched junction bases: 8. The CDR3 totals 14 residues. CDR1 and CDR2 (germline): LNHDA, SQIVND (reference sequence). Here the CDR3 reads CASSLPWDRDEQYF. Here the CDR3 DNA reads TGTGCCAGTAGCCTGCCGTGGGACAGGGACGAGCAGTACTTC.

J is TRBJ1-1 and V is TRBV5-1, with TRBD1 identical over 7 bases. CDR3 size: 14 residues. Germline loops: CDR1 SGHRS, CDR2 YFSETQ. V lost 7 bases to trimming and J lost 4 bases; unmatched junction nucleotides: 10. The CDR3 DNA follows: TGCGCCAGCTGGGGGCAGGGGGAGGTCACTGAAGCTTTCTTT. The encoded protein is CASWGQGEVTEAFF.

This clonotype was seen more than once but under ten times. The rearrangement links TRBV12-3 or TRBV12-4 to TRBJ2-1; TRBD2 agrees at 13 bases. Trimming took 6 bases from V and 9 from J; bases not matched to a gene: 5. The CDR3 contains 14 residues. The CDR3 loop is CASSGLAGAGEQFF. CDR3 coding DNA: TGTGCCAGCAGCGGACTAGCGGGAGCGGGTGAGCAGTTCTTC.

This clonotype has a handful of counts. The CDR3 DNA is TGTGCCTGGAGTACAGGACAGGGACACACCGGGGAGCTGTTTTTT. Translated: CAWSTGQGHTGELFF. This sequence joins TRBV30 and TRBJ2-2, with 8 positions matching TRBD1. In germline, CDR1 is GTSNPN, CDR2 SVGIG (reference sequence). The ends lost 2 bases at V and 3 bases at J; junction bases unmatched: 5. The CDR3 runs 15 residues.

This clonotype was recorded a few times. V gene TRBV20-1 combines with J gene TRBJ2-1, with 13 bases lining up with TRBD2. Germline V gives CDR1 DFQATT, CDR2 SNEGSKA (reference sequence). CDR3 length: 17 residues. Losses at the gene ends were 5 bases for V and 3 bases for J; bases not matched to a gene: 10. The CDR3 region is CSAPHRTSGSIYNEQFF. The CDR3 region has the DNA TGCAGTGCTCCGCACAGGACTAGCGGGAGTATCTACAATGAGCAGTTCTTC.

This clonotype was observed a few times. The chain recombines TRBV9 with TRBJ2-1, with 8 bases that match TRBD2. The length of the CDR3 is 18 residues. V lost 4 bases, J lost 3 bases, and 15 bases stayed unmatched. Germline V gene sequence: CDR1 SGDLS, CDR2 YYNGEE. As DNA, the CDR3 is TGTGCCAGCAGCCCGGGAGGGGGAGGGGTCTCTATCTACAATGAGCAGTTCTTC. It codes for CASSPGGGGVSIYNEQFF.

The V and J genes are TRBV5-1 and TRBJ1-2, with TRBD1 matching over 7 bases. The CDR3 has 15 amino acids. From germline, CDR1 is SGHRS and CDR2 YFSETQ. V was clipped by 4 bases and J by 6 bases; unmatched bases: 12. CDR3 in DNA: TGCGCCAGCAGCCAAAGAATTGACAGGGTAAATGGCTACACCTTC. The encoded protein is CASSQRIDRVNGYTF. The complete variable domain, with remaining parts taken from reference TRBV5-1 and TRBJ1-2, reads KAGVTQTPRYLIKTRGQQVTLSCSPISGHRSVSWYQQTPGQGLQFLFEYFSETQRNKGNFPGRFSGRQFSNSRSEMNVSTLELGDSALYLCASSQRIDRVNGYTFGSGTRLTVV.

CDR3 residues: CASSLAVALTYEQYF. The CDR3 DNA sequence: TGCGCCAGCAGCTTGGCGGTAGCGCTAACCTACGAGCAGTACTTC. V gene TRBV5-1 combines with J gene TRBJ2-7, with D possibly matching TRBD2 (5 bases). The CDR3 length is 15 residues. V was trimmed by 0 bases and J by 2 bases, leaving 12 bases between them. The germline gives CDR1 SGHRS, CDR2 YFSETQ.

The table lists this clonotype with a few counts. This chain joins TRBV6-1 and TRBJ2-7; the match to TRBD2 covers 10 bases. Trimming at V came to 6 bases and at J to 2 bases, leaving 4 bases not matched to a gene. Per germline, CDR1 MNHNS and CDR2 SASEGT. This CDR3 is 14 amino acids long. The chain's CDR3 is CASRSLAGAYEQYF. The CDR3 nucleotides are TGTGCCAGCAGGAGTCTAGCGGGAGCCTACGAGCAGTACTTC.

This clonotype was counted a few times. This sequence joins TRBV15 and TRBJ2-3; the D call may be TRBD1 or TRBD2 (5 bases each). V lost 7 bases to trimming and J lost 2 bases, with 16 bases between them. The CDR3 loop spans 15 amino acids. CDR1 is LNHNV, CDR2 YYDKDF, per germline (reference sequence). The CDR3 nucleotides read TGTGCCACCATGTCCGGGTGGGGGACCACAGATACGCAGTATTTT. Translating gives CATMSGWGTTDTQYF.

About this clonotype itself: In this CDR3 the conserved last residue, phenylalanine or tryptophan, is missing, so a read error is likely. The chain recombines TRBV7-2 with TRBJ1-5; D unclear. The V and J ends lost 1 base and 5 bases respectively, with 9 bases between them. The CDR3 length is 14 residues. Germline V CDR1 and CDR2: SGHTA, FQGNSA. CDR3 sequence (DNA): TGTGCCAGCAGCTTAGTTTGGACCGATCAGCCCCAGCATCTT. The encoded protein is CASSLVWTDQPQHL.

There are many counts of this clonotype. The chain is built from TRBV24-1 and TRBJ1-2; no clear D. Germline V gene sequence: CDR1 KGHDR, CDR2 SFDVKD. This CDR3 spans 12 amino acids. V lost 5 bases and J 4 bases, leaving 7 bases between the germline ends. The CDR3 is CATSADGYGYTF. The CDR3, as DNA: TGTGCCACCAGTGCCGACGGCTATGGCTACACCTTC.

A remark on this clonotype: Since a much larger clone is just one base distant, this may be a read error. The V gene is TRBV12-3 or TRBV12-4, the J gene TRBJ2-2, with a possible D match to TRBD1 (6 bases). The CDR3 extends over 15 amino acids. CDR3 amino acids: CASSGDTSNTVELFF. The CDR3 bases are TGTGCCAGCAGTGGGGACACCTCGAACACCGTGGAGCTGTTTTTT.

Of note for this clonotype: The junction does not match germline at one end; this may be a read error. V is TRBV7-2 and J is TRBJ2-3; D remains unclear. The length of the CDR3 is 16 residues. Germline lookup yields CDR1 SGHTA and CDR2 FQGNSA. The CDR3 region is CATSLSRWRSTDTQYF. CDR3 DNA sequence: TGTGCCACCAGCTTAAGTAGGTGGCGAAGCACAGATACGCAGTATTTT.

Comments on this clonotype: Possible read error: a much larger clone is one base away. This rearrangement joins TRBV25-1 to TRBJ1-2; D is unclear. CDR1 and CDR2 from the germline V gene are MGHDK and SYGVNS. The CDR3 is 11 residues long. The CDR3 DNA sequence: TGTGTCAGCAGTGCGGGCGGGGGCTACACCTTC. Amino acid sequence: CVSSAGGGYTF.